This TCR beta chain was found in a study of T cell responses to AZD1222 COVID-19 vaccine. Study-wide findings and caveats: Regions 160-218 and 743-854 held dominance among vaccine-associated CD4 TCRs, which spanned spike. Regions left unmutated in variants are reportedly the target of nearly half of spike-specific TCRs.

Points on this clone: The antigen remains undetermined.

Clones were sequenced by immunoSEQ multiplex PCR, and TCRdb holds only the in-frame ones, with some missing. Here the sample spans more than 80,000 clones, approximately 83% being singletons. From germline, CDR1 is LGHDT and CDR2 YNNKEL (reference sequence). V was shortened by 4 bases and J by 5 bases, with 9 bases between the two germline ends. This CDR3 spans 13 amino acids. This TCR was sampled from an adult who received the AZD1222 COVID-19 vaccine. Here the sequenced sample was peripheral blood, taken 28 days after the second AZD1222 dose. The chain has TRBV3-1 (or the pseudogene TRBV3-2) and TRBJ1-5; D possibly corresponds to TRBD1 (5 bases). The CDR3 region is CASSPDRYQPQHF. The CDR3 bases are TGTGCCAGCAGCCCTGACAGATATCAGCCCCAGCATTTT.